A selection of T cell receptor beta chains follows, all from one sample in a study of CXCR3-negative and CXCR3-positive naive CD8 T cells. TCRdb reprocessed the 5' RACE reads and stores each CDR3 protein as one record, lacking DNA. In all, the sample yields 55,000 to 70,000 distinct CDR3 sequences. Sequencing input: memory CD8+ T cells from blood. Receptors originate from a human donor in good health. Some clones in this sample may be carry-over from other donors' samples. CDR3s include the opening cysteine and the closing phenylalanine or tryptophan. Only some rows state a clone size, as once, few, many or a class for expanded clones.

cdr3_aa	j_call	v_call	clone_size
CASRFELAGVAASYEQYF	TRBJ2-7	TRBV21-1	-
CASSQVSGSPYEQYF	TRBJ2-7	TRBV4-1	-
CSAREDSGNEQFF	TRBJ2-1	TRBV20-1	-
CASYTCREAKNIQYF	TRBJ2-4	TRBV21-1	-
CASGGYPGYTF	TRBJ1-2	TRBV19	-
CASSLAAISNYGYTF	TRBJ1-2	TRBV12-3/TRBV12-4	-
CASSPPGANQPQHF	TRBJ1-5	TRBV27	-
CASRPGAATGELFF	TRBJ2-2	TRBV6-4	medium-sized
CASSSGLRPNEQFF	TRBJ2-1	TRBV11-2	-
CSARDRGLKLHF	TRBJ1-6	TRBV20-1	-
CASRTGSVTQYF	TRBJ2-5	TRBV24-1	-
CASSYGAGQETQYF	TRBJ2-5	TRBV6-5	-
CASSLVGPTELFF	TRBJ2-2	TRBV12-3/TRBV12-4	-
CASSYDIGGGQPQHF	TRBJ1-5	TRBV6-5	-
CSVELSGAGDSYEQYF	TRBJ2-7	TRBV29-1	-
CSAEGGESDTQYF	TRBJ2-3	TRBV29-1	-
CASSPPGTGAYGYTF	TRBJ1-2	TRBV5-1	-
CASSYSTGGWTEAFF	TRBJ1-1	TRBV6-6	-
CASSHSYNEQFF	TRBJ2-1	TRBV12-3/TRBV12-4	-
CSAYRGGGADEQFF	TRBJ2-1	TRBV20-1	-